This TCR beta chain was obtained from a study of blood T cell repertoires in COVID-19. Study-level information: Sites across the United States, Italy and Spain contributed samples from acute and convalescent COVID-19. PBMCs, B-cell-depleted T cells, or T cells were the source of the cDNA or gDNA that made up the material.

The CDR3 is made up of 13 amino acids. V shed 3 bases, J shed 5 bases, and the junction held 4 bases outside the gene matches. From germline, CDR1 is SGDLS and CDR2 YYNGEE. Original analysis: By means of reference gene primer amplification, nucleated cell counts were estimated. Only in-frame clones appear in the TCRdb table, and some are missing; sequencing was by immunoSEQ multiplex PCR. The D gene and trimming were derived from the DNA, and the V and J assignments and clone size from that table. Altogether 130,000 or so clones are present, about 83% being singletons, with the ten largest covering around 3.7%. All enrollees were roughly 18 to 89 years old and from 24 US areas.

The TCR originated in a woman between 45 and 65 years old with acute COVID-19. The chain links TRBV9 to TRBJ2-7; 8 nucleotides align to TRBD2. Sample: PBMCs or T cells enriched from blood (not recorded which). The CDR3 reads CASSEGLVDEQYF. Written as DNA, the CDR3 is TGTGCCAGCAGCGAGGGACTAGTTGACGAGCAGTACTTC.